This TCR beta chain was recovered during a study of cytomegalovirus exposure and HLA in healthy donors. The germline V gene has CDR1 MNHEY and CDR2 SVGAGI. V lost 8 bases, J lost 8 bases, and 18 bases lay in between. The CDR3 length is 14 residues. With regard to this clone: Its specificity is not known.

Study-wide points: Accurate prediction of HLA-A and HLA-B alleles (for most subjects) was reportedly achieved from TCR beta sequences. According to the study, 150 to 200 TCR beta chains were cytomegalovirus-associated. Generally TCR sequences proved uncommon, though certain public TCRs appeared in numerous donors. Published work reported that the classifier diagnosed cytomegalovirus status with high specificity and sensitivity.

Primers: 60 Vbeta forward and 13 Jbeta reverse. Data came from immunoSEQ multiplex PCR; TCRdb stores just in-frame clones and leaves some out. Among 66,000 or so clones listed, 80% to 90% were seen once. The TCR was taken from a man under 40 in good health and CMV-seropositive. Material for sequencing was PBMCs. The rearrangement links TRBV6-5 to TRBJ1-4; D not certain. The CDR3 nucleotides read TGTGCCAGCGGCCCTGGAGTTCAGCTAGAAAAACTGTTTTTT. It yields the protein CASGPGVQLEKLFF.